The clone carrying this T cell receptor (beta chain) was recorded many times. Its target is not known. The record originates from a study of T cells in Graves' hyperthyroidism and ophthalmopathy. Graves' hyperthyroidism was deemed stable given no ophthalmopathy progression within 18 months. Exclusion followed for patients with uncontrolled infection, other autoimmune disease, pregnancy or lactation. Points from the study as a whole: Ophthalmopathy was predicted by the model a median of approximately six months ahead of onset. Researchers found most expanded thyroid clonotypes above 0.001 in blood as well.

Authors of the study amplified TCR beta CDR3 regions from RNA transcripts. First-round RT-PCR with HTBI primers amplified the TCR CDR3 region. TCRdb reprocessed the multiplex PCR reads with MiXCR, giving one entry per CDR3 protein. The sample contains 300,000 or so distinct CDR3 sequences, roughly 20% of which appear only once. Trimming took off 0 bases at V and 6 bases at J, with 12 bases between the two ends. Germline CDR1 GTSNPN, CDR2 SVGIG (reference sequence). The CDR3 consists of 13 residues. The specimen was blood. The chain recombines TRBV30 with TRBJ2-7, with D unresolved. This sequence originates from a woman aged 50 to 65 with Graves' hyperthyroidism. DNA for the CDR3: TGTGCCTGGAGTGTACTACGAGACACCGAGCAGTACTTC. This encodes CAWSVLRDTEQYF.